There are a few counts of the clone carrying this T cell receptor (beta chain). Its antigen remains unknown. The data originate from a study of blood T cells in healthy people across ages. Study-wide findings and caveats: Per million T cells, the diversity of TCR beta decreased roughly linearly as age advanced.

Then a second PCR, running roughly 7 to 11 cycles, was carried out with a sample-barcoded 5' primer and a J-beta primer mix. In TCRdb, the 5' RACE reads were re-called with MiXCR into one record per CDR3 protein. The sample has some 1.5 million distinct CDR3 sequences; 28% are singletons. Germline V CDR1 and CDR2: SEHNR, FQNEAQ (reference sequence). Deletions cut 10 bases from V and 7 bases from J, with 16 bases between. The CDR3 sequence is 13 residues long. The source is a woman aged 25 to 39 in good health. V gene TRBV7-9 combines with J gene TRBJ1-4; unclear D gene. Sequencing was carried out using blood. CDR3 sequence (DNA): TGTGCCAACAGTTTAGGCCGACCTGAAAAACTGTTTTTT. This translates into CANSLGRPEKLFF.